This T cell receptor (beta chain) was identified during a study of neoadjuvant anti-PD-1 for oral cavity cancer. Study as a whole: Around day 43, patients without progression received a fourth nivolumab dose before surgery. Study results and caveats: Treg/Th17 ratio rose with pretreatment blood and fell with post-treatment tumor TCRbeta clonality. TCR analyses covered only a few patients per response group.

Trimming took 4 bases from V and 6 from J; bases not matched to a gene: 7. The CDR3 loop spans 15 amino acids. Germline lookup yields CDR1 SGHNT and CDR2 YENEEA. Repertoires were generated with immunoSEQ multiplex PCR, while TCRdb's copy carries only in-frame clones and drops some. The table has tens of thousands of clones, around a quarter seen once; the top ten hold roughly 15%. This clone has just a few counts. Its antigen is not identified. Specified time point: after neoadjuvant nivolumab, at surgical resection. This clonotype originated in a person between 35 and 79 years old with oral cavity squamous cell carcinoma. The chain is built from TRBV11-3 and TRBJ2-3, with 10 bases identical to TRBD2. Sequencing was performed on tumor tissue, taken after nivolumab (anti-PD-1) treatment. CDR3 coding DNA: TGTGCCAGCAGCTCCGAGAGCGGGAGGGTGGATACGCAGTATTTT. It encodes CASSSESGRVDTQYF.